This T cell receptor beta chain appears in the sequencing data of a study of blood T cells in healthy people across ages. Overall study: The template switching approach captured approximately one barcoded beta molecule for every two T cells. Study-level results: When set beside aged donors, long-lived donors presented more naive CD4+ cells and higher diversity.

Turning to this clonotype: Its antigen is undetermined.

Each donor had roughly 10 milliliters of peripheral blood drawn. A second PCR of 7 to 11 cycles used a sample-barcoded 5' primer and a J-beta primer mix. One entry per CDR3 protein results from TCRdb running MiXCR on the 5' RACE reads. This sample yields 1.4 million or so distinct CDR3 sequences, of which approximately 39% are seen a single time; under 5% belongs to the top ten. CDR3 length: 14 residues. Germline CDR1 GTSNPN, CDR2 SVGIG (reference sequence). The V end lost 2 bases, the J end lost 2 bases, and 10 bases lay between the germline ends. This receptor was taken from a woman aged 18-30 years in good health. The material sequenced was blood. The chain joins TRBV30 to TRBJ1-5; D is unclear. CDR3 in amino acids: CAWSWSFGNQPQHF. The CDR3 bases are TGTGCCTGGAGTTGGTCATTTGGCAATCAGCCCCAGCATTTT.